Below are 24 T cell receptor beta chains sequenced from a single sample in a study of blood T cell repertoires in COVID-19. Clones were sequenced by immunoSEQ multiplex PCR, and TCRdb holds only the in-frame ones, with some missing. The data show 80,000 to 100,000 clones, about four fifths seen once. Sequenced: peripheral blood. All receptors derive from an older man with acute or convalescent COVID-19.

The J gene is TRBJ2-2, the V gene TRBV27; D gene ambiguous. V was cut by 4 bases and J by 6 bases, with 9 bases left in between. This CDR3 contains 13 residues. CDR1 and CDR2 (germline): MNHEY, SMNVEV (reference sequence). CDR3 coding DNA: TGTGCCAGCAGTTACTCTCTGGCCGGGGAGCTGTTTTTT. Protein: CASSYSLAGELFF.

The chain recombines TRBV6-5 with TRBJ1-6; 7 bases align to TRBD1. Germline V gene lookup returns CDR1 MNHEY and CDR2 SVGAGI. This CDR3 comprises 14 residues. V lost 10 bases and J lost 10; bases outside the gene matches: 13. In DNA form, the CDR3 reads TGTGCCACCCGGAACACAGGGGAGAGGTCACCCCTCCACTTT. Its translation is CATRNTGERSPLHF.

This sequence joins TRBV30 and TRBJ2-7; 7 positions agree with TRBD1. The CDR3 covers 13 residues. J was trimmed by 3 bases and V by 7 bases; bases with no gene match: 9. Germline V lookup: CDR1 GTSNPN, CDR2 SVGIG (reference sequence). In DNA, the CDR3 is TGTGCCTTATATAGGGGGCGCAACTACGAGCAGTACTTC. Encoded protein: CALYRGRNYEQYF.

This clone was detected a few times. This chain connects TRBV5-6 to TRBJ2-7; D is possibly TRBD1 (6 bases). Germline CDR1 is SGHDT and CDR2 is YYEEEE. This CDR3 has 16 amino acids. V dropped 2 bases and J dropped 3 bases, with 18 bases sitting between them. CDR3 protein: CASSFWGTTSDYEQYF. As DNA, the CDR3 is TGTGCCAGCAGCTTTTGGGGGACAACCTCGGACTACGAGCAGTACTTC.

This chain joins TRBV3-1 (or the pseudogene TRBV3-2) and TRBJ2-1, with 11 bases that match TRBD2. Germline assignment: CDR1 LGHDT and CDR2 YNNKEL (reference sequence). Trimming removed 2 bases from V and 6 bases from J; junction bases left unmatched: 3. The CDR3 length is 15 residues. In nucleotides, the CDR3 is TGTGCCAGCAGCCAAAGGGGACTAGCGGCCAATGAGCAGTTCTTC. This sequence encodes CASSQRGLAANEQFF.

V is TRBV27 and J is TRBJ2-7; the match to TRBD2 covers 10 bases. The CDR3 spans 15 residues. Germline CDR1 and CDR2: MNHEY and SMNVEV (reference sequence). With 6 bases clipped from V and 5 bases from J, the junction kept 10 bases outside the gene matches. This chain's CDR3 is CASSLAGDVPNEQYF. In DNA, the CDR3 is TGTGCCAGCAGCCTAGCGGGAGACGTCCCCAACGAGCAGTACTTC.

A few counts support this clone. The genes are TRBV6-2 or TRBV6-3 and TRBJ2-7; TRBD2 matches 14 bases. The CDR3 totals 19 residues. CDR1 MNHEY and CDR2 SVGEGT come from the germline V gene. V gave up 7 bases and J gave up 0 bases; unmatched junction bases: 14. CDR3 coding DNA: TGTGCCAGCACCCCTGCCGGGACTAGCGGGAGTTCGTACTCCTACGAGCAGTACTTC. This gives the protein CASTPAGTSGSSYSYEQYF.

The chain joins TRBV6-5 to TRBJ1-1; TRBD1 aligns across 8 bases. J lost 6 bases, V lost 9 bases, and 6 bases had no gene match. The V gene's germline CDR1 is MNHEY and CDR2 SVGAGI. The length of the CDR3 is 12 residues. The CDR3 loop reads CASNRGNSEAFF. The CDR3, as DNA: TGTGCCAGTAACAGGGGGAATTCTGAAGCTTTCTTT.

This clone was observed a handful of times. The chain uses TRBV12-3 or TRBV12-4 and TRBJ2-3; TRBD2 matches 7 bases. With 9 bases clipped from V and 0 bases from J, the junction kept 3 bases outside the gene matches. The CDR3 is 13 amino acids. The CDR3 nucleotides are TGTGCCAGTGGGGACTACAGCACAGATACGCAGTATTTT. Its protein is CASGDYSTDTQYF.

This chain links TRBV28 with TRBJ2-7, with 15 bases aligning to TRBD2. Germline trimming cut 5 bases from V and 0 bases from J; bases unmatched to any gene: 17. Germline values: CDR1 MDHEN, CDR2 SYDVKM. The CDR3 totals 21 residues. For the CDR3, the DNA is TGTGCCAGCAGTGAGGGTAACATTGTGGGGACTAGCGGGAGGTACTCCTACGAGCAGTACTTC. As protein: CASSEGNIVGTSGRYSYEQYF.

The CDR3 here is CASGLAGGPTYEQYF. The CDR3 DNA sequence: TGTGCCAGTGGACTAGCGGGAGGACCCACCTACGAGCAGTACTTC. The rearrangement joins TRBV19 to TRBJ2-7; 14 nucleotides line up with TRBD2. V shed 8 bases and J 2 bases; nucleotides not matched to a gene: 5. Germline lookup yields CDR1 LNHDA and CDR2 SQIVND (reference sequence). The CDR3 consists of 15 residues.

This sequence joins TRBV4-1 and TRBJ1-2; tentatively, D is TRBD1 (6 bases). The ends were cut back, 2 bases at V and 4 bases at J, with 14 bases in the middle. Germline V gives CDR1 MGHRA, CDR2 YSYEKL. The CDR3 has 15 amino acids. The CDR3 nucleotides are TGCGCCAGCAGCCAATCTCGCAGGGGTGGCTATGGCTACACCTTC. It specifies CASSQSRRGGYGYTF.

The gene calls are TRBV6-6 and TRBJ2-7; 7 bases fit TRBD1. Unmatched junction bases numbered 7, after V lost 5 bases and J lost 3 bases. This CDR3 comprises 14 residues. The germline CDR1 and CDR2 sequences are MNHNY and SVGAGI (reference sequence). This chain's CDR3 is CASSVGQRIYEQYF. The CDR3 DNA follows: TGTGCCAGCAGTGTGGGACAGAGGATCTACGAGCAGTACTTC.

CDR3 sequence reads: CASSPRQGTHIQYF. The CDR3 region has the DNA TGTGCCAGCTCACCCAGACAGGGGACACACATTCAGTACTTC. V is TRBV18 and J is TRBJ2-4; 8 nucleotides match TRBD1. J gave up 8 bases and V 3 bases, and 6 bases lay outside the gene matches. Germline loops: CDR1 KGHSH, CDR2 LQKENI. The CDR3 totals 14 residues.

The gene calls are TRBV27 and TRBJ1-4; D is unresolved. The ends were cut back, 6 bases at V and 13 bases at J, with 12 bases in the middle. Germline V gene sequence: CDR1 MNHEY, CDR2 SMNVEV (reference sequence). The CDR3 is 11 amino acids. The CDR3 nucleotides read TGTGCCAGCAGCCCCGGGATACGACTGTTTTTT. Protein: CASSPGIRLFF.

The J gene is TRBJ2-7, the V gene TRBV24-1; possible D gene TRBD2, 5 bases. CDR1 and CDR2 (germline): KGHDR, SFDVKD. Trimming shortened V by 5 bases and J by 0 bases, and 10 bases separated the two germline ends. The length of the CDR3 is 14 residues. For the CDR3, the DNA is TGTGCCACCAGTGGACGGGGAAGCTCCTACGAGCAGTACTTC. Protein product: CATSGRGSSYEQYF.

The CDR3 region has the DNA TGTGCCAGCAGCGCCACGACTAGCGGCACCGGGGAGCTGTTTTTT. This sequence encodes CASSATTSGTGELFF. The chain uses TRBV9 and TRBJ2-2; 9 nucleotides line up with TRBD2. V trimming: 3 bases; J trimming: 4 bases; junction bases outside the gene matches: 4. Germline assignment: CDR1 SGDLS and CDR2 YYNGEE. The CDR3 consists of 15 residues.

J is TRBJ1-2 and V is TRBV27, with D uncertain. Germline loops: CDR1 MNHEY, CDR2 SMNVEV (reference sequence). This CDR3 contains 13 residues. Trimming took 5 bases from V and 8 from J, leaving 15 bases between them. The CDR3 DNA reads TGTGCCAGCAGTCCGACCGGACCGGGGGGCTACACCTTC. Amino acid sequence: CASSPTGPGGYTF.

V is TRBV11-3 and J is TRBJ2-6; D call uncertain. The V end was cut by 5 bases, the J end by 0 bases, with 5 bases between. The V gene's germline CDR1 is SGHNT and CDR2 YENEEA. This CDR3 spans 14 amino acids. CDR3 sequence reads: CASSPFSGANVLTF. CDR3 DNA sequence: TGTGCCAGCAGCCCCTTCTCTGGGGCCAACGTCCTGACTTTC.

Only one count was recorded for this clone. At one boundary the junction diverges from the germline segment, which might be a read error. The chain combines TRBV18 with TRBJ1-4, with D unclear. The CDR3 runs 13 residues. The germline V gene encodes CDR1 KGHSH and CDR2 LQKENI. CDR3 coding DNA: TGTGCCAGCTCACCCACAACCAATGAAAAACTGTTTTTT. It encodes CASSPTTNEKLFF.

This rearrangement joins TRBV5-1 to TRBJ2-1; D is undetermined. The CDR3 has 14 amino acids. Germline CDR1 is SGHRS and CDR2 is YFSETQ. V gave up 2 bases and J gave up 4 bases, with 10 bases separating them. As DNA, the CDR3 is TGCGCCAGCAGCTTAGTTTCCGGTTACAATGAGCAGTTCTTC. Residues: CASSLVSGYNEQFF.

The CDR3 DNA is TGTGCCAGCAGCAAAGTGGACAGTAATCTTGAAAAACTGTTTTTT. Protein product: CASSKVDSNLEKLFF. The chain has TRBV21-1 and TRBJ1-4; the table assigns TRBD1, which was not confirmed against the DNA. TRBV21-1 is reported as a pseudogene. CDR3 size: 15 residues.

With respect to this clone: This specimen includes other DNA sequences encoding the same CDR3. V gene TRBV19 combines with J gene TRBJ2-1; maybe TRBD2 (6 bases). Trimming removed 3 bases from V and 0 bases from J, with 12 bases in between. CDR3 length equals 16 residues. Germline V gene lookup returns CDR1 LNHDA and CDR2 SQIVND (reference sequence). CDR3 DNA: TGTGCCAGTAGTATGGGAGGAGGGAGCTCCTACAATGAGCAGTTCTTC. This gives the protein CASSMGGGSSYNEQFF.

This clone came up a few times. One end of the junction does not line up with germline, which may come from a read error. This rearrangement joins TRBV2 to TRBJ2-1, with D possibly matching TRBD1 (7 bases). Germline loops: CDR1 SNHLY, CDR2 FYNNEI. This CDR3 is 16 amino acids long. In nucleotides, the CDR3 is TGTGCCAGCAGCCCCCCTCGCGGGACAGCCTATAATGAGCAGTTCTTC. Protein: CASSPPRGTAYNEQFF.